What follows are 11 T cell receptor beta chains derived from one specimen sequenced in a study of T cells after yellow fever vaccination. Each CDR3 protein is one row after TCRdb ran MiXCR on the 5' RACE reads. The sample has about 99,000 distinct CDR3 sequences, under 7% seen once. Here the sequenced sample was CD8+ T cells sorted from PBMCs, taken 10 days after the yellow fever booster vaccination. Source of these receptors: a man aged 18-30 years who received the YFV17D yellow fever vaccine.

The V gene is TRBV4-1, the J gene TRBJ2-7; D may be TRBD1 (6 bases). With 0 bases removed from V and 7 bases from J, the gap between germline ends came to 16 bases. Germline CDR1 MGHRA, CDR2 YSYEKL. CDR3 length: 15 amino acids. CDR3 protein: CASSQEGQGFGEQYF. The CDR3 coding sequence is TGCGCCAGCAGCCAAGAGGGTCAGGGGTTTGGAGAGCAGTACTTC.

The rearrangement uses TRBV29-1 and TRBJ2-1, with no clear D. This CDR3 is built from 13 residues. Germline CDR1 and CDR2: SQVTM and ANQGSEA. V was shortened by 4 bases and J by 7 bases, with 14 bases between the two germline ends. The CDR3 DNA follows: TGCAGCGTTGTAGGACCCCCGAGAAATGAGCAGTTCTTC. Encoded protein: CSVVGPPRNEQFF.

The J gene is TRBJ2-7, the V gene TRBV5-4, with 9 positions matching TRBD1. This CDR3 is 14 amino acids long. Germline values: CDR1 SGHNT, CDR2 YYREEE (reference sequence). Trimming at V came to 4 bases and at J to 5 bases, leaving 7 bases not matched to a gene. This chain's CDR3 is CASSHRDRVHEQYF. CDR3 nucleotides: TGTGCCAGCAGCCACCGGGACAGGGTCCACGAGCAGTACTTC.

This clonotype was counted between two and nine times. V gene TRBV6-2 or TRBV6-3 combines with J gene TRBJ1-2; D is ambiguous. The CDR3 is 13 amino acids. V gave up 0 bases and J gave up 10 bases, with 12 bases separating them. Germline CDR1 reads MNHEY; CDR2 reads SVGEGT. CDR3 sequence (DNA): TGTGCCAGCAGTTACTCGAATTTCGTCTACTACACCTTC. Amino acids: CASSYSNFVYYTF.

The genes are TRBV29-1 and TRBJ1-2; TRBD1 matches at 8 bases. J gave up 4 bases and V 7 bases, and 8 bases lay outside the gene matches. CDR3 size: 13 residues. Germline loops: CDR1 SQVTM, CDR2 ANQGSEA. The CDR3 DNA follows: TGCAGCGCAGAGGATGGGACAGGCTATGGCTACACCTTC. Amino acid sequence: CSAEDGTGYGYTF.

This clonotype was observed a few times. The chain employs TRBV28 and TRBJ1-1; 9 bases agree with TRBD1. J was trimmed by 2 bases and V by 6 bases; bases with no gene match: 10. Germline CDR1 MDHEN, CDR2 SYDVKM. This CDR3 is 16 amino acids long. In nucleotides, the CDR3 is TGTGCCAGCAGCCAGGCTGGGACAGGGTATAACACTGAAGCTTTCTTT. This translates into CASSQAGTGYNTEAFF.

This clonotype was observed many times. This chain uses TRBV10-3 with TRBJ2-1, with 7 positions matching TRBD1. CDR1 and CDR2 from the germline V gene are ENHRY and SYGVKD. The CDR3 extends over 17 amino acids. Losses at the gene ends were 2 bases for V and 3 bases for J; bases not matched to a gene: 10. The CDR3 DNA reads TGTGCCATCAGTGAGACCATACAGGGGCCCGGCTACAATGAGCAGTTCTTC. As protein: CAISETIQGPGYNEQFF.

Only a few counts were recorded for this clonotype. The chain employs TRBV7-9 and TRBJ1-1; D gene unclear. V was cut by 7 bases and J by 2 bases, with 8 bases left in between. The germline CDR1 and CDR2 sequences are SEHNR and FQNEAQ (reference sequence). The CDR3 totals 12 residues. The CDR3: CASTRINTEAFF. The DNA for the CDR3 is TGTGCCAGCACCAGAATCAACACTGAAGCTTTCTTT.

This clonotype was seen at least ten times. The chain has TRBV7-9 and TRBJ2-1, with D hard to call. V was clipped by 3 bases and J by 8 bases, with 14 bases between them. Germline V CDR1 and CDR2: SEHNR, FQNEAQ (reference sequence). This CDR3 is 14 amino acids long. As DNA, the CDR3 is TGTGCCAGCAGCTTGGTTGTCGGGTTTCATGAGCAGTTCTTC. This encodes CASSLVVGFHEQFF.

V usage is TRBV6-5 and J usage is TRBJ2-1, with 8 bases lining up with TRBD2. CDR3 length: 16 residues. Looked up from germline, CDR1 is MNHEY and CDR2 is SVGAGI. The V segment lost 6 bases and the J segment 4 bases; nucleotides outside the gene matches: 11. The CDR3 DNA sequence: TGTGCCAGCAGAACGGCCGGCGGGGGGCCTTACAATGAGCAGTTCTTC. Its translation is CASRTAGGGPYNEQFF.

The sample holds a few counts of this clonotype. The V call is TRBV5-1, the J call TRBJ1-2, with D maybe TRBD1 (5 bases). Trimming left V 1 base short and J 0 bases short, with 13 bases between. The CDR3 is 16 amino acids. Germline lookup yields CDR1 SGHRS and CDR2 YFSETQ. The CDR3 bases are TGCGCCAGCAGCTTGCGAACAGGCCGTACTAACTATGGCTACACCTTC. Translated: CASSLRTGRTNYGYTF.